This TCR beta chain was identified in a study of cytomegalovirus exposure and HLA in healthy donors. Study in general: A later analysis reported the same platform for the roughly 120 validation repertoires and the 650 to 750 first-cohort repertoires. Notes on the study in general: Researchers catalogued about 150 TCR beta chains as cytomegalovirus-associated. Under in vitro conditions, a few CMV-associated chains were confirmed as specific for CMV antigens.

As for this clone: Its specificity is not known.

Assay: immunoSEQ multiplex PCR; the TCRdb copy retains only in-frame clones and omits some. In the table there are 220,000 or so clones, about 89% of which are singletons. This TCR derives from a woman under 30 in good health and CMV-seronegative. Sequenced sample: PBMCs.

CDR3 loop: CASSPGTSGMQFF. CDR3 bases: TGTGCCAGCAGCCCCGGGACTAGCGGTATGCAGTTCTTC. This rearrangement joins TRBV14 to TRBJ2-1; 11 bases align to TRBD2. V shed 4 bases and J 12 bases; nucleotides not matched to a gene: 5. Looked up from germline, CDR1 is SGHDN and CDR2 is FVKESK. The length of the CDR3 is 13 residues.